This section outlines one T cell receptor beta chain sequence together with its context. This specimen comes from a study of blood T cell repertoires in COVID-19. Study information: Sources were T cells, B-cell-depleted T cells, or PBMCs; the material itself was cDNA or gDNA.

In the authors' workflow: Cell counts per sample came from amplifying reference gene primers. Libraries were prepared by immunoSEQ multiplex PCR; TCRdb keeps only in-frame clonotypes and omits some of them. From that table come the V and J calls and clone size; the DNA was used to work out D and trimming. The data contain nearly 50,000 clones, around 82% of them singletons. The trim removed 4 bases at V and 12 bases at J, leaving 10 bases unmatched. Per germline, CDR1 SGHNT and CDR2 YYREEE (reference sequence). The CDR3 length is 13 residues. This chain connects TRBV5-4 to TRBJ2-1; TRBD1 agrees at 7 bases. This receptor was obtained from a human donor in a cohort sampled during active COVID-19. Sequenced sample: peripheral blood. For the CDR3, the DNA is TGTGCCAGCAGCCTGAAAGGGGGCTTAGGGCAGTTCTTC. Translated, it gives CASSLKGGLGQFF.